The text below deals with one T cell receptor beta chain. The data belong to a study of blood T cell repertoires in COVID-19. Study context: Acute and convalescent COVID-19 specimens originated in the United States, Italy and Spain. T cells, B-cell-depleted T cells, or PBMCs supplied cDNA or gDNA.

Germline CDR1 is LGHDT and CDR2 is YNNKEL (reference sequence). Deletions cut 0 bases from V and 1 base from J, with 7 bases between. CDR3 size: 15 residues. Authors' analysis steps: Amplified reference gene primers provided the basis for estimating nucleated cell counts. Assay used: immunoSEQ multiplex PCR; TCRdb lists only in-frame clones, some missing. Clonal size and the V and J genes are those of that table, whereas D and trimming came from the DNA. The data show 100,000 to 150,000 clones, about 82% seen once. Sequenced material: peripheral blood. The sequence was obtained from a human donor in a cohort sampled during active COVID-19. The chain has TRBV3-1 (or the pseudogene TRBV3-2) and TRBJ1-3; D is uncertain. The CDR3 coding sequence is TGTGCCAGCAGCCAAGATCGAGAGTCTGGAAACACCATATATTTT. Protein: CASSQDRESGNTIYF.